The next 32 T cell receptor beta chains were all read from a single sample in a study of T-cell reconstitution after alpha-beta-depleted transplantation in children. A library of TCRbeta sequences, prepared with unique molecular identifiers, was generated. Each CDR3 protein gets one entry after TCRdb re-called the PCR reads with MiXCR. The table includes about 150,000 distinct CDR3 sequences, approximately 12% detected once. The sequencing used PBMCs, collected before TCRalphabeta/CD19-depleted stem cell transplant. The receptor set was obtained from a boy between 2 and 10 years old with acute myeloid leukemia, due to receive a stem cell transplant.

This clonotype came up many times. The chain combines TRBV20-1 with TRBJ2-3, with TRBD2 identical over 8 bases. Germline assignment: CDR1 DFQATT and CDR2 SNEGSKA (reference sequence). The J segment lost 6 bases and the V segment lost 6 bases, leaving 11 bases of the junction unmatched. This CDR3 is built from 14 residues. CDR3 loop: CSASTSGRGDTQYF. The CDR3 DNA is TGCAGTGCGTCCACTAGCGGCCGGGGGGATACGCAGTATTTT.

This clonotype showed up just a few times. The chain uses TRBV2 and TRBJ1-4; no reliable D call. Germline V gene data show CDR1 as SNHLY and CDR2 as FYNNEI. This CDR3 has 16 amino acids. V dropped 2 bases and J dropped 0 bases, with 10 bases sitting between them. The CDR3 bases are TGTGCCAGCAGTGAATGGGGAATTGCAACTAATGAAAAACTGTTTTTT. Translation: CASSEWGIATNEKLFF.

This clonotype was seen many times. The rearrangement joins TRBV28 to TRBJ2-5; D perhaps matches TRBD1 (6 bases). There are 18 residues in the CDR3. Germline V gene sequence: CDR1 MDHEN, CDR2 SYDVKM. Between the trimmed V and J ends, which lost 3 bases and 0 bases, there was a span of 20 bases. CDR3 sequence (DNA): TGTGCCAGCAGTTTCTCCCTATTAGGACAGATGTACCAAGAGACCCAGTACTTC. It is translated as CASSFSLLGQMYQETQYF.

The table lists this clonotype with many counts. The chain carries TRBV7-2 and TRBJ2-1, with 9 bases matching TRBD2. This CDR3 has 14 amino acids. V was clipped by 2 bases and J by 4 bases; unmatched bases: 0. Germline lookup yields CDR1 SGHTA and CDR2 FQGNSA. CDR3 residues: CASSLLAGYNEQFF. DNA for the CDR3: TGTGCCAGCAGCTTACTAGCGGGATACAATGAGCAGTTCTTC.

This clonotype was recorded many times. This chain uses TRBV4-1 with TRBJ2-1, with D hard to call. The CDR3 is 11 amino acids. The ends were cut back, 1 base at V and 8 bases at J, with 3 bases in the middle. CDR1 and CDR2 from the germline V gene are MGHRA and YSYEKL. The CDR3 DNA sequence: TGCGCCAGCAGCCAAGTAGATGAGCAGTTCTTC. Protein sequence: CASSQVDEQFF.

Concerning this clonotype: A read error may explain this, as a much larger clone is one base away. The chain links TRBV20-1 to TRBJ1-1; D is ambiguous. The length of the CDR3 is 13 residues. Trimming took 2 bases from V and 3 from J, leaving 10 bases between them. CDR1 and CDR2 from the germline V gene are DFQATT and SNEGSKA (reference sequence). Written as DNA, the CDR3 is TGCAGTGCTAGAACGACGGAGTACACTGAAGCTTTCTTT. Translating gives CSARTTEYTEAFF.

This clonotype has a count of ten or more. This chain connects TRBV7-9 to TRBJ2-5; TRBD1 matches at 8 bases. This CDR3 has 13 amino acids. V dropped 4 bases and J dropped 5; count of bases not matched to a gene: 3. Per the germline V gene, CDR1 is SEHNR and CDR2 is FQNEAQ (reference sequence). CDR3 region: CASSSRGQETQYF. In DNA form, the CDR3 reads TGTGCCAGCAGCTCCAGGGGGCAGGAGACCCAGTACTTC.

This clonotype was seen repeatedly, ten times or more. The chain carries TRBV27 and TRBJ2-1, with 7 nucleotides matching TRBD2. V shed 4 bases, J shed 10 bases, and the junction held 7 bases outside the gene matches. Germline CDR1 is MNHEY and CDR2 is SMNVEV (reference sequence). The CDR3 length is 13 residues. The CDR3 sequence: CASSSTAAGEQFF. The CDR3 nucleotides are TGTGCCAGCAGTTCCACCGCAGCGGGAGAGCAGTTCTTC.

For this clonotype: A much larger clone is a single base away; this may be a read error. The CDR3 loop is CSASNRWNTEAFF. CDR3 nucleotides: TGCAGTGCGTCGAACAGGTGGAACACTGAAGCTTTCTTT. The V call is TRBV20-1, the J call TRBJ1-1, with D perhaps matching TRBD1 (5 bases). Germline V gives CDR1 DFQATT, CDR2 SNEGSKA (reference sequence). There are 13 residues in the CDR3. The V end lost 6 bases, the J end lost 1 base, and 12 bases lay between the germline ends.

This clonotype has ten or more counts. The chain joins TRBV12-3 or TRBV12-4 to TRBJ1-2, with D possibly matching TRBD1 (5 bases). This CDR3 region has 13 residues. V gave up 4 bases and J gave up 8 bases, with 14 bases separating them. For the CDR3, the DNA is TGTGCCAGCAGTTCAACGAAACAGGCAGGCTACACCTTC. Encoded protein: CASSSTKQAGYTF.

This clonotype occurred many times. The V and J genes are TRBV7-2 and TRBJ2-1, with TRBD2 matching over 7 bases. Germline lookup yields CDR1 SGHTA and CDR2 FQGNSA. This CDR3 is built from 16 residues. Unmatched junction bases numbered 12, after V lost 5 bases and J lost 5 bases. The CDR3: CASSAASGLRHNEQFF. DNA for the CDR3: TGTGCCAGCAGCGCCGCCTCGGGACTAAGGCACAATGAGCAGTTCTTC.

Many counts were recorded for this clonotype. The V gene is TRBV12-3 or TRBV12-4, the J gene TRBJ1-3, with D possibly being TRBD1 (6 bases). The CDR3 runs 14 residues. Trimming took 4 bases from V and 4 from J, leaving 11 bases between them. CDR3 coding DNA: TGTGCCAGCAGTTCGAGGGGGAGCGGAAACACCATATATTTT. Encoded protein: CASSSRGSGNTIYF.

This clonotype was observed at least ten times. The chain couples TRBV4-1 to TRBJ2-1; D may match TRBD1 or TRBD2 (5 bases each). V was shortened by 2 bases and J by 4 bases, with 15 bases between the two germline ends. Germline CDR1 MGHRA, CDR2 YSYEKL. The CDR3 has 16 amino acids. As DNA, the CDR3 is TGCGCCAGCAGCCAACGTCTACGGGACCAATACAATGAGCAGTTCTTC. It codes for CASSQRLRDQYNEQFF.

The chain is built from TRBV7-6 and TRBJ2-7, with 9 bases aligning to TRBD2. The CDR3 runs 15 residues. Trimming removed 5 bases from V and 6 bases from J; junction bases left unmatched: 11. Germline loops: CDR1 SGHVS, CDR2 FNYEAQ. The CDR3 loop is CASSPLSGRGSEQYF. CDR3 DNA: TGTGCCAGCAGCCCCCTTAGCGGGAGAGGTTCCGAGCAGTACTTC.

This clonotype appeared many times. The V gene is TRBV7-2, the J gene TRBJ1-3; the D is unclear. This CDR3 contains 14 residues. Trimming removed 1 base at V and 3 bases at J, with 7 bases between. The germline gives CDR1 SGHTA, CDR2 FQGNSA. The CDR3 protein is CASSLGVIGNTIYF. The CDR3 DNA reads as TGTGCCAGCAGCTTAGGCGTTATTGGAAACACCATATATTTT.

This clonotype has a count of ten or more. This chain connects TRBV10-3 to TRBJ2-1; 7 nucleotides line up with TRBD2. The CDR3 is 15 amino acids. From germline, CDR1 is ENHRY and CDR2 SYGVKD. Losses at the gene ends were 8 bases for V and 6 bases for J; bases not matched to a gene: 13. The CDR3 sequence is CAIGGTTPLRNEQFF. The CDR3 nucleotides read TGTGCCATCGGGGGGACTACCCCTCTCCGCAATGAGCAGTTCTTC.

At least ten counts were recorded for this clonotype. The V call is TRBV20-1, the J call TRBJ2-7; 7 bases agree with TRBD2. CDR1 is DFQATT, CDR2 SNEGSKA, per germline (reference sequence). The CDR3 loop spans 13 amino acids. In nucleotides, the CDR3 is TGCAGCCCTTCTAGCGGACCTACCTACGAGCAGTACTTC. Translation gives CSPSSGPTYEQYF.

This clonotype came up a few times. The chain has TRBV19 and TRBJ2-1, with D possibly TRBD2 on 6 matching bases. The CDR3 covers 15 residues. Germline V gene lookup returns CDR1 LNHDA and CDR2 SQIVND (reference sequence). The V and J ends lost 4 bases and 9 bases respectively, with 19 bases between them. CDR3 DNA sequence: TGTGCCAGTAGTACTAGCGACGGCCTCTTGGGTGAGCAGTTCTTC. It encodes CASSTSDGLLGEQFF. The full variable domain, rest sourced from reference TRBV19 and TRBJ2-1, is DGGITQSPKYLFRKEGQNVTLSCEQNLNHDAMYWYRQDPGQGLRLIYYSQIVNDFQKGDIAEGYSVSREKKESFPLTVTSAQKNPTAFYLCASSTSDGLLGEQFFGPGTRLTVL.

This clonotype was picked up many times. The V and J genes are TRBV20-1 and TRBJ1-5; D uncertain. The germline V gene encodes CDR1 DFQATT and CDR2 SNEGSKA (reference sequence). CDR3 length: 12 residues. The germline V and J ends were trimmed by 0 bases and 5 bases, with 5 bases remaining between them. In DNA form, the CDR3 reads TGCAGTGCTAGAGATCCGGATCAGCCCCAGCATTTT. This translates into CSARDPDQPQHF.

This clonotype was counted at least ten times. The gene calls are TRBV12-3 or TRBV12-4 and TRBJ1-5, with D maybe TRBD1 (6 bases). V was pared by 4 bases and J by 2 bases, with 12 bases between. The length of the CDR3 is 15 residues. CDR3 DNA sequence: TGTGCCAGCAGTTGGGGGCGAGGGGGCAATCAGCCCCAGCATTTT. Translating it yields CASSWGRGGNQPQHF.

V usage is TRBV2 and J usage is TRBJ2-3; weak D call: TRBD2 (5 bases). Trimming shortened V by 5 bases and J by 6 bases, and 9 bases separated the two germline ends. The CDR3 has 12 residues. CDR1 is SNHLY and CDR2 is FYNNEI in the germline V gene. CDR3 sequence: CASSYTRDTQYF. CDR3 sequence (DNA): TGTGCCAGCAGTTACACTAGGGATACGCAGTATTTT. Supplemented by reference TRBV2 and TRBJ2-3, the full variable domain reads EPEVTQTPSHQVTQMGQEVILRCVPISNHLYFYWYRQILGQKVEFLVSFYNNEISEKSEIFDDQFSVERPDGSNFTLKIRSTKLEDSAMYFCASSYTRDTQYFGPGTRLTVL.

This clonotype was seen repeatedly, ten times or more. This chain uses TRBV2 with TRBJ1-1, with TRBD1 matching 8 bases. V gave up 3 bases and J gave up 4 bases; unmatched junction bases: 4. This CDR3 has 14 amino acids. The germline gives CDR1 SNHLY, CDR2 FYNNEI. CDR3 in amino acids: CASSETGVATEAFF. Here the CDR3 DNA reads TGTGCCAGCAGTGAGACAGGGGTGGCCACTGAAGCTTTCTTT.

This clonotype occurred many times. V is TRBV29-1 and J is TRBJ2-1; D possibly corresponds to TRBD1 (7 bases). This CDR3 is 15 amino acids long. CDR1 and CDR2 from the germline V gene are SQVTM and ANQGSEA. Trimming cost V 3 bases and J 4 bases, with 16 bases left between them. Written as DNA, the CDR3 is TGCAGCGTTGACGGGGGCAGGGGGTTTTACAATGAGCAGTTCTTC. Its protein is CSVDGGRGFYNEQFF.

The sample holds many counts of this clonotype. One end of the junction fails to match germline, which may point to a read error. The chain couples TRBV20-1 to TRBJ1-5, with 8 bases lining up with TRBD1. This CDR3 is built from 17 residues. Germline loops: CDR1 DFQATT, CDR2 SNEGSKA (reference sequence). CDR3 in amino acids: CCARDLGTGRSNQPQHF. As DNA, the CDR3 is TGCTGTGCTAGAGATCTCGGGACAGGTAGGAGCAATCAGCCCCAGCATTTT.

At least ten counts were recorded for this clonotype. Here the CDR3 DNA reads TGTGCCAGCAGCTCCGGAGACCGAACTCCTAACTATGGCTACACCTTC. Residues: CASSSGDRTPNYGYTF. The chain recombines TRBV5-6 with TRBJ1-2; no reliable D call. CDR1 and CDR2 (germline): SGHDT, YYEEEE. Trimming shortened V by 3 bases and J by 0 bases, and 15 bases separated the two germline ends. CDR3 length equals 16 residues.

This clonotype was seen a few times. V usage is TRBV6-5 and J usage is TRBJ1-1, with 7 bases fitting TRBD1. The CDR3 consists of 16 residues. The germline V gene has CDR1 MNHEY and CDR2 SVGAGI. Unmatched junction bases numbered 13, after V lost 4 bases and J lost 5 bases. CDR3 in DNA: TGTGCCAGCAGTTTAAACAGGGGTATCTTCGTGACTGAAGCTTTCTTT. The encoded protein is CASSLNRGIFVTEAFF.

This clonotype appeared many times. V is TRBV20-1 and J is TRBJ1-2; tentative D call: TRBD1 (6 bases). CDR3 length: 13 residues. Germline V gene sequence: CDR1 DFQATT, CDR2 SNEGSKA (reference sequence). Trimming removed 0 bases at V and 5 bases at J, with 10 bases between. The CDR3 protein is CSARDRGGYGYTF. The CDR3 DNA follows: TGCAGTGCTAGAGATCGAGGGGGTTATGGCTACACCTTC.

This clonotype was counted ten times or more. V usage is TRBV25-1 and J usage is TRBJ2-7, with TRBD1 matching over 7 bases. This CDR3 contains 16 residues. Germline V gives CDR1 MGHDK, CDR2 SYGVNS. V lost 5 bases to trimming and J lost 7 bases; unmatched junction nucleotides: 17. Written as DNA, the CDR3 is TGTGCCAGCAGTCCCCGTCAGGGGGAAGGCTTTAGGGAGCAGTACTTC. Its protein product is CASSPRQGEGFREQYF.

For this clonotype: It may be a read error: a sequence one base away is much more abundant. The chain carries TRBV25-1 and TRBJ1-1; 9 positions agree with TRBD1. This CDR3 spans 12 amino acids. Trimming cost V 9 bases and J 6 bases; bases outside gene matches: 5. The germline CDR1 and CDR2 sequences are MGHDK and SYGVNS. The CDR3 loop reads CASRQGVSEAFF. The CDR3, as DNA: TGTGCCAGTAGACAGGGGGTTTCTGAAGCTTTCTTT.

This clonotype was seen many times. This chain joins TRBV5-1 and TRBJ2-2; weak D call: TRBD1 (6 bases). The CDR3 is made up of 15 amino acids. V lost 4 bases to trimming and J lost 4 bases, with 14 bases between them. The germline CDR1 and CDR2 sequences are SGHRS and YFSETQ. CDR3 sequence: CASSPWTAGTGELFF. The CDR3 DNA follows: TGCGCCAGCAGCCCGTGGACAGCAGGCACCGGGGAGCTGTTTTTT.

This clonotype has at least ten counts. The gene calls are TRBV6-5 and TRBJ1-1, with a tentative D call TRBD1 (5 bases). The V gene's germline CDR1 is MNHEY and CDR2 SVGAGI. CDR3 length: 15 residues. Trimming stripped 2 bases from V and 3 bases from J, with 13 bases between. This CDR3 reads CASSYLRELYTEAFF. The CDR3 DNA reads TGTGCCAGCAGTTACCTCAGGGAGCTGTACACTGAAGCTTTCTTT.

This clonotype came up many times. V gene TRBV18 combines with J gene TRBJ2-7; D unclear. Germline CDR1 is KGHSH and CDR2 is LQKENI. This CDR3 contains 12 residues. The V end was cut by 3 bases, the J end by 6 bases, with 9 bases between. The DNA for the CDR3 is TGTGCCAGCTCACCTGAAGAACCCGAGCAGTACTTC. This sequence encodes CASSPEEPEQYF.